The 14 T cell receptor beta chains below come from one sample, sequenced in a study of T cells in Graves' hyperthyroidism and ophthalmopathy. Amplified TCR beta CDR3 regions derived from RNA transcripts. Researchers ran a first-round RT-PCR on the TCR CDR3 using the HTBI primer set. TCRdb recomputed calls from the multiplex PCR reads with MiXCR, one row per CDR3 protein. The sample lists 350,000 to 400,000 distinct CDR3 sequences; 19% were seen once. Specimen: blood. The receptors derive from a woman younger than 30 with Graves' hyperthyroidism.

There are many counts of this clonotype. V usage is TRBV20-1 and J usage is TRBJ1-2, with no clear D. V lost 5 bases, J lost 1 base, and 17 bases lay in between. The CDR3 runs 15 residues. The germline CDR1 and CDR2 sequences are DFQATT and SNEGSKA (reference sequence). The CDR3, as DNA: TGCAGTGCTCCTCCACAGCAAACGATTAACTATGGCTACACCTTC. This encodes CSAPPQQTINYGYTF.

Ten or more counts support this clonotype. This chain links TRBV20-1 with TRBJ2-2; 10 bases match TRBD2. CDR3 length: 15 amino acids. V dropped 6 bases and J dropped 4; count of bases not matched to a gene: 8. From germline, CDR1 is DFQATT and CDR2 SNEGSKA (reference sequence). The CDR3 sequence is CSADIAGGGTGELFF. DNA for the CDR3: TGCAGTGCAGACATAGCGGGGGGTGGCACCGGGGAGCTGTTTTTT.

In this sample, this clonotype turned up many times. The rearrangement links TRBV9 to TRBJ1-2; D gene uncertain. CDR1 SGDLS and CDR2 YYNGEE come from the germline V gene. Trimming took 4 bases from V and 8 from J, leaving 15 bases between them. The CDR3 length is 13 residues. The CDR3 sequence: CASSPSTADGYTF. DNA for the CDR3: TGTGCCAGCAGCCCCTCGACCGCGGACGGCTACACCTTC.

This clonotype was seen ten or more times. This chain connects TRBV10-3 to TRBJ2-5; the D gene is possibly TRBD2 (6 bases). CDR3 length equals 14 residues. Germline assignment: CDR1 ENHRY and CDR2 SYGVKD. Trimming removed 4 bases from V and 4 bases from J, with 13 bases in between. CDR3 protein: CAISAGDKGETQYF. The CDR3 region has the DNA TGTGCCATCAGTGCGGGGGATAAGGGAGAGACCCAGTACTTC.

The V and J genes are TRBV27 and TRBJ2-3; 12 positions match TRBD2. J was trimmed by 0 bases and V by 8 bases; bases with no gene match: 9. This CDR3 contains 17 residues. The germline V gene has CDR1 MNHEY and CDR2 SMNVEV (reference sequence). DNA for the CDR3: TGTGCCAGCTCCCCCCCCGGGACTAGCGGGAGCACAGATACGCAGTATTTT. It translates to CASSPPGTSGSTDTQYF.

Many counts were recorded for this clonotype. In DNA form, the CDR3 reads TGTGCCAGCGAGGCAGGGGAAAATCAGCCCCAGCATTTT. As protein: CASEAGENQPQHF. The chain has TRBV2 and TRBJ1-5, with D possibly matching TRBD1 (6 bases). The germline V gene encodes CDR1 SNHLY and CDR2 FYNNEI. The CDR3 sequence is 13 residues long. V was cut by 8 bases and J by 4 bases, with 12 bases left in between.

In regard to this clonotype: Possible read error: a much larger clone is one base away. The chain combines TRBV18 with TRBJ1-2; D is unclear. The CDR3 is made up of 14 amino acids. Looked up from germline, CDR1 is KGHSH and CDR2 is LQKENI. The CDR3 region has the DNA TGTGCCTGCTCACCACCGTGGCCCGATGTTATTTACACCTTC. It encodes CACSPPWPDVIYTF.

This clonotype has a count of ten or more. This chain links TRBV20-1 with TRBJ1-2; unclear D gene. Germline CDR1 and CDR2: DFQATT and SNEGSKA (reference sequence). This CDR3 is built from 12 residues. The germline V and J ends were trimmed by 6 bases and 3 bases, with 11 bases remaining between them. This CDR3 is CSAKETYYGYTF. The CDR3 nucleotides are TGCAGTGCCAAAGAGACCTACTATGGCTACACCTTC.

This clonotype showed up just a few times. The chain is built from TRBV3-1 and TRBJ1-1; 7 bases map to TRBD1. Trimming took 3 bases from V and 8 from J; bases not matched to a gene: 6. Germline assignment: CDR1 LGHDT and CDR2 YNNKEL (reference sequence). The CDR3 is 13 amino acids. The DNA for the CDR3 is TGTGCCAGCAGCCACCACGGACAGGCCGAAGCTTTCTTT. Residues: CASSHHGQAEAFF.

This clonotype has more than one count but fewer than ten. V usage is TRBV6-1 and J usage is TRBJ1-1; D is unclear. The V gene lost 5 bases and the J gene lost 4 bases, with 11 bases spanning the gap. In germline, CDR1 is MNHNS, CDR2 SASEGT. The CDR3 totals 13 residues. CDR3 in amino acids: CASSKTRSTEAFF. The CDR3, as DNA: TGTGCCAGCAGTAAGACAAGGAGCACTGAAGCTTTCTTT.

The rearrangement joins TRBV27 to TRBJ1-1, with 8 bases identical to TRBD1. CDR1 is MNHEY and CDR2 is SMNVEV in the germline V gene (reference sequence). The CDR3 is 17 residues long. The V and J ends lost 0 bases and 5 bases, in that order; junction bases with no gene match: 11. CDR3 sequence (DNA): TGTGCCAGCAGTTTATCGATTCAGGGGGCGAAGGGTACTGAAGCTTTCTTT. Translated, it gives CASSLSIQGAKGTEAFF.

Ten or more counts support this clonotype. This chain links TRBV20-1 with TRBJ1-1; no definite D call. Trimming stripped 3 bases from V and 0 bases from J, with 8 bases between. This CDR3 region has 13 residues. CDR1 and CDR2 (germline): DFQATT, SNEGSKA (reference sequence). The DNA for the CDR3 is TGCAGTGCTAGTGGTTCGGTGAACACTGAAGCTTTCTTT. Amino acids: CSASGSVNTEAFF.

At least ten counts were recorded for this clonotype. V usage is TRBV6-1 and J usage is TRBJ1-2; D is possibly TRBD1 (6 bases). V was cut by 6 bases and J by 4 bases, with 9 bases left in between. CDR3 length: 12 residues. CDR1 and CDR2 from the germline V gene are MNHNS and SASEGT. The CDR3 loop reads CASRLGAYGYTF. CDR3 in DNA: TGTGCCAGCAGGCTGGGGGCCTATGGCTACACCTTC.

A few counts support this clonotype. This may arise from a read error, as a much more abundant clone is one base away. This CDR3 is missing its conserved last phenylalanine or tryptophan, likely due to a read error. V is TRBV7-9 and J is TRBJ2-4; no clear D gene. Germline V gene lookup returns CDR1 SEHNR and CDR2 FQNEAQ (reference sequence). V lost 4 bases to trimming and J lost 0 bases, with 16 bases between them. This CDR3 is 17 amino acids long. CDR3 loop: CASSSPPGQIAKNIQYL. In DNA, the CDR3 is TGTGCCAGCAGCTCGCCTCCGGGCCAAATAGCCAAAAACATTCAGTACCTC.